The 27 T cell receptor beta chains presented below share a single source sample, sequenced in a study of T cells after yellow fever vaccination. TCRdb used MiXCR to reprocess the 5' RACE reads, holding one entry per CDR3 protein. The sample lists 250,000 to 300,000 distinct CDR3 sequences, under 15% occurring once. The sequencing used CD4+ T cells sorted from PBMCs, collected 45 days after the yellow fever booster vaccination. Every receptor here comes from a man younger than 45 who received the YFV17D yellow fever vaccine.

This clonotype turned up a few times. The chain combines TRBV29-1 with TRBJ2-1; 8 nucleotides align to TRBD1. The V gene's germline CDR1 is SQVTM and CDR2 ANQGSEA. V was clipped by 6 bases and J by 5 bases; unmatched bases: 6. The CDR3 is 13 residues long. Here the CDR3 DNA reads TGCAGCGTCGAGGCGGACAGGGACAATGAGCAGTTCTTC. Translation gives CSVEADRDNEQFF.

This clonotype was seen more than once but under ten times. This chain connects TRBV7-2 to TRBJ2-5, with D perhaps given as TRBD1 or TRBD2 (5 bases each). Trimming removed 3 bases at V and 7 bases at J, with 18 bases between. Germline V lookup: CDR1 SGHTA, CDR2 FQGNSA. This CDR3 region has 15 residues. Written as DNA, the CDR3 is TGTGCCAGCAGCTTGGGGGTACTTAATGGGGTGACCCAGTACTTC. Translating it yields CASSLGVLNGVTQYF.

As for this clonotype: The germline gene is not matched at one end of the junction; a read error may be the cause. The chain is built from TRBV20-1 and TRBJ2-3; D tentatively fits TRBD1 or TRBD2 (6 bases each). The CDR3 is 15 amino acids. Germline CDR1 is DFQATT and CDR2 is SNEGSKA (reference sequence). In DNA, the CDR3 is TGCACTGCTAGCCCATCGGGGGCCCGCACAGATACGCAGTATTTT. This gives the protein CTASPSGARTDTQYF.

The genes are TRBV6-5 and TRBJ2-1; D may be TRBD2 (7 bases). This CDR3 is built from 18 residues. Per germline, CDR1 MNHEY and CDR2 SVGAGI. Trimming took 2 bases from V and 4 from J, leaving 21 bases between them. The CDR3 region is CASSYPSTGGRGYNEQFF. The CDR3 DNA follows: TGTGCCAGCAGTTACCCCTCCACTGGGGGGAGGGGGTACAATGAGCAGTTCTTC.

This clonotype appeared a few times. V and J are TRBV20-1 and TRBJ1-5; TRBD1 matches at 7 bases. J gave up 7 bases and V 5 bases, and 5 bases lay outside the gene matches. This CDR3 has 12 amino acids. CDR1 is DFQATT, CDR2 SNEGSKA, per germline (reference sequence). CDR3 amino acids: CSAYRGGQPQHF. The CDR3, as DNA: TGCAGTGCTTACAGGGGTGGCCAGCCCCAGCATTTT.

This clonotype was found a few times. The chain recombines TRBV4-3 with TRBJ2-5; D may correspond to TRBD1 or TRBD2 (5 bases each). Germline V gives CDR1 LGHNA, CDR2 YSLEER. Deletions cut 5 bases from V and 5 bases from J, with 12 bases between. The CDR3 consists of 13 residues. In DNA, the CDR3 is TGCGCCAGCAGCACGGGACCACTCGAGACCCAGTACTTC. Its protein is CASSTGPLETQYF.

This rearrangement joins TRBV19 to TRBJ2-3, with D unclear. The CDR3 sequence is 16 residues long. CDR1 LNHDA and CDR2 SQIVND come from the germline V gene (reference sequence). V lost 10 bases, J lost 3 bases, and 23 bases lay in between. For the CDR3, the DNA is TGTGCCACCAAAACCCTCCACCAGGCCGTAACAGATACGCAGTATTTT. Protein sequence: CATKTLHQAVTDTQYF.

The chain is built from TRBV10-3 and TRBJ2-1; 7 positions match TRBD2. The CDR3 runs 15 residues. The germline gives CDR1 ENHRY, CDR2 SYGVKD. With 4 bases clipped from V and 8 bases from J, the junction kept 11 bases outside the gene matches. The CDR3 loop is CAISGYGLEGDEQFF. CDR3 coding DNA: TGTGCCATCAGTGGATACGGACTAGAAGGGGATGAGCAGTTCTTC.

In its sample, this clonotype was seen a few times. The rearrangement uses TRBV11-2 and TRBJ2-1; 8 bases align to TRBD2. CDR3 length equals 16 residues. V was clipped by 0 bases and J by 8 bases; unmatched bases: 9. Germline V CDR1 and CDR2: SGHAT, FQNNGV. The CDR3 loop is CASSLDDAGGVHEQFF. The CDR3 DNA reads as TGTGCCAGCAGCTTAGATGATGCGGGGGGAGTCCATGAGCAGTTCTTC.

There are a few counts of this clonotype. The chain joins TRBV20-1 to TRBJ2-1; 13 bases agree with TRBD2. The V gene end was trimmed by 3 bases and the J gene end by 7 bases; junction bases not matched to a gene: 3. This CDR3 is 14 amino acids long. Looked up from germline, CDR1 is DFQATT and CDR2 is SNEGSKA (reference sequence). The CDR3, as DNA: TGCAGTGCTAGGGGACTAGCGGGACTGAATGAGCAGTTCTTC. Its translation is CSARGLAGLNEQFF.

To note about this clonotype: The conserved final phenylalanine or tryptophan is absent from the CDR3, which likely points to a read error. This chain uses TRBV20-1 with TRBJ2-7, with a weak D call TRBD1 (6 bases). Germline V gives CDR1 DFQATT, CDR2 SNEGSKA (reference sequence). The CDR3 has 13 residues. Trimming removed 3 bases at V and 2 bases at J, with 11 bases between. CDR3 DNA: TGCAGTGCTAGCATGAGGACAGCCTACGAGCAGTACTAC. Protein product: CSASMRTAYEQYY.

The chain uses TRBV3-1 and TRBJ1-1; 7 nucleotides agree with TRBD1. CDR1 and CDR2 from the germline V gene are LGHDT and YNNKEL (reference sequence). J gave up 4 bases and V 5 bases, and 7 bases lay outside the gene matches. CDR3 length equals 14 residues. The CDR3 DNA sequence: TGTGCCAGCAGCGGGGTCACAGGGGTCACTGAAGCTTTCTTT. Residues: CASSGVTGVTEAFF.

This clonotype was counted a few times. J is TRBJ2-5 and V is TRBV12-3 or TRBV12-4; D assignment may be TRBD1 or TRBD2 (5 bases each). The length of the CDR3 is 15 residues. V was trimmed by 1 base and J by 9 bases, leaving 18 bases between them. The CDR3 here is CASSLEGTALGAQYF. CDR3 DNA: TGTGCCAGCAGTTTAGAAGGGACGGCATTGGGGGCCCAGTACTTC.

This clonotype has only a few counts. The chain carries TRBV12-3 or TRBV12-4 and TRBJ2-3, with D maybe TRBD2 (6 bases). Deletions cut 2 bases from V and 2 bases from J, with 17 bases between. The CDR3 is made up of 17 amino acids. CDR3 bases: TGTGCCAGCAGTTTACAGGTCCCGGGAGCCAACACAGATACGCAGTATTTT. Its protein is CASSLQVPGANTDTQYF.

This chain uses TRBV4-3 with TRBJ1-1; 9 bases are a match to TRBD1. CDR3 length: 15 amino acids. From germline, CDR1 is LGHNA and CDR2 YSLEER. With V trimmed by 3 bases and J by 5 bases, 7 bases remained unmatched. The CDR3 DNA follows: TGCGCCAGCAGCCAGCTCCGACAGGGGGAGACTGAAGCTTTCTTT. Translating gives CASSQLRQGETEAFF.

The V call is TRBV7-2, the J call TRBJ2-7; D unclear. Trimming removed 0 bases at V and 2 bases at J, with 11 bases between. CDR1 is SGHTA, CDR2 FQGNSA, per germline. This CDR3 is 15 amino acids long. The CDR3 DNA reads as TGTGCCAGCAGCTTAGCGAGTGGGTCAACCTACGAGCAGTACTTC. Encoded protein: CASSLASGSTYEQYF.

This clonotype was recorded a few times. The rearrangement uses TRBV20-1 and TRBJ2-5; D call uncertain. The V gene's germline CDR1 is DFQATT and CDR2 SNEGSKA (reference sequence). V was shortened by 0 bases and J by 11 bases, with 10 bases between the two germline ends. The CDR3 is 11 residues long. CDR3 nucleotides: TGCAGTGCTAGAGATGGATCTAAACAGTACTTC. It is translated as CSARDGSKQYF.

The chain employs TRBV20-1 and TRBJ1-2; perhaps TRBD1 as D (6 bases). There are 13 residues in the CDR3. The germline V gene has CDR1 DFQATT and CDR2 SNEGSKA (reference sequence). Deletions cut 0 bases from V and 7 bases from J, with 12 bases between. The CDR3 reads CSARDRGFGGYTF. The CDR3 DNA sequence: TGCAGTGCTAGAGACAGGGGTTTCGGTGGCTACACCTTC.

This clonotype was found a few times. The CDR3: CASSHTGNTGELFF. The CDR3 DNA reads TGTGCCAGCAGCCACACAGGGAACACCGGGGAGCTGTTTTTT. This chain connects TRBV7-9 to TRBJ2-2, with D tentatively TRBD1 (5 bases). V dropped 5 bases and J dropped 1 base, with 8 bases sitting between them. Germline V gene lookup returns CDR1 SEHNR and CDR2 FQNEAQ (reference sequence). CDR3 size: 14 residues.

This clonotype was recorded once. V is TRBV5-4 and J is TRBJ2-1; 10 nucleotides align to TRBD2. The CDR3 consists of 15 residues. The germline V gene has CDR1 SGHNT and CDR2 YYREEE (reference sequence). V lost 0 bases to trimming and J lost 6 bases; unmatched junction nucleotides: 3. The CDR3 DNA reads TGTGCCAGCAGCTTGGAGACTAGCGGGTTCAATGAGCAGTTCTTC. This translates into CASSLETSGFNEQFF.

The J gene is TRBJ1-5, the V gene TRBV6-5; D is perhaps TRBD1 (6 bases). Germline CDR1 reads MNHEY; CDR2 reads SVGAGI. The CDR3 covers 17 residues. Trimming removed 2 bases at V and 0 bases at J, with 14 bases between. The CDR3 DNA sequence: TGTGCCAGCAGTTACGGCCACAGGGCAGATAGCAATCAGCCCCAGCATTTT. This gives the protein CASSYGHRADSNQPQHF.

The chain couples TRBV12-3 or TRBV12-4 to TRBJ2-4; 9 bases fit TRBD1. This CDR3 is 14 amino acids long. V dropped 3 bases and J dropped 6; count of bases not matched to a gene: 3. CDR3 in DNA: TGTGCCAGCAGTTTGTGGGACAGGGTAAACATTCAGTACTTC. Encoded protein: CASSLWDRVNIQYF.

This clonotype was detected a few times. The gene calls are TRBV27 and TRBJ2-1; D may correspond to TRBD1 or TRBD2 (6 bases each). The V gene lost 3 bases and the J gene lost 7 bases, with 16 bases spanning the gap. The germline V gene encodes CDR1 MNHEY and CDR2 SMNVEV (reference sequence). The CDR3 runs to 15 residues. In DNA form, the CDR3 reads TGTGCCAGCAGTTTGGAGGGAGTAGGGGGGAATGAGCAGTTCTTC. This gives the protein CASSLEGVGGNEQFF.

This clonotype has only a few counts. This chain connects TRBV12-3 or TRBV12-4 to TRBJ2-1, with 7 positions matching TRBD2. The CDR3 runs 15 residues. Trimming cost V 8 bases and J 0 bases; bases outside gene matches: 7. The CDR3 sequence is CASWSGAGSYNEQFF. CDR3 nucleotides: TGTGCCAGCTGGAGCGGGGCCGGCTCCTACAATGAGCAGTTCTTC.

This clonotype was counted between two and nine times. The chain joins TRBV7-9 to TRBJ2-5; 11 positions agree with TRBD2. The J segment lost 5 bases and the V segment lost 10 bases, leaving 18 bases of the junction unmatched. The CDR3 is 17 residues long. Germline CDR1 and CDR2: SEHNR and FQNEAQ (reference sequence). CDR3: CATTKGTSGRGRETQYF. The CDR3 region has the DNA TGTGCCACCACCAAGGGCACTAGCGGGAGAGGCCGGGAGACCCAGTACTTC.

This clonotype was seen a few times. The gene calls are TRBV5-4 and TRBJ2-1; D is perhaps TRBD2 (5 bases). In germline, CDR1 is SGHNT, CDR2 YYREEE (reference sequence). Trimming cost V 0 bases and J 10 bases, with 29 bases left between them. The CDR3 is 19 amino acids. The CDR3 sequence: CASSLDLPGIAGVHREQFF. CDR3 coding DNA: TGTGCCAGCAGCTTGGATCTTCCGGGAATAGCAGGTGTTCATCGGGAGCAGTTCTTC.

As regards this clonotype: This could be a read error, since a much larger clone is one nucleotide away. The chain uses TRBV20-1 and TRBJ1-1; 7 bases fit TRBD1. The CDR3 loop spans 15 amino acids. Germline V gene lookup returns CDR1 DFQATT and CDR2 SNEGSKA (reference sequence). V lost 0 bases to trimming and J lost 0 bases; unmatched junction nucleotides: 4. As DNA, the CDR3 is TGCAGTGCTAGAGATCTAAGGGGGCTGAACACTGAAGCTTTCTTT. It specifies CSARDLRGLNTEAFF.